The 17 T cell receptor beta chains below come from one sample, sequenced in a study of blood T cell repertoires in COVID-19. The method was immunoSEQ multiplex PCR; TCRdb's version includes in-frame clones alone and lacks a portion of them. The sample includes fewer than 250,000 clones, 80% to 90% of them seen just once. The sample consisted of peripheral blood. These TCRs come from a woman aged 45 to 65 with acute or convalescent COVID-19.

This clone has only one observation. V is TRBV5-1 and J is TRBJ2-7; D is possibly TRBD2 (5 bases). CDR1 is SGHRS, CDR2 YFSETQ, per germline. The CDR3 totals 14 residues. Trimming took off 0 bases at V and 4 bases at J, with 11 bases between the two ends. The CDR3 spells CASSLARGLYEQYF. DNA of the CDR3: TGCGCCAGCAGCTTGGCCCGAGGGTTGTACGAGCAGTACTTC.

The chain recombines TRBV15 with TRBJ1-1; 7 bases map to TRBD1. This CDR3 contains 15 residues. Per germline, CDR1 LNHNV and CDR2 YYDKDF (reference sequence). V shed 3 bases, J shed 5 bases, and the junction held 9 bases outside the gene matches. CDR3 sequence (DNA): TGTGCCACCAGCAGCAGACAGGGAGTTGGGACTGAAGCTTTCTTT. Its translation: CATSSRQGVGTEAFF. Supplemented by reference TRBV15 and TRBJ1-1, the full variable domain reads DAMVIQNPRYQVTQFGKPVTLSCSQTLNHNVMYWYQQKSSQAPKLLFHYYDKDFNNEADTPDNFQSRRPNTSFCFLDIRSPGLGDTAMYLCATSSRQGVGTEAFFGQGTRLTVV.

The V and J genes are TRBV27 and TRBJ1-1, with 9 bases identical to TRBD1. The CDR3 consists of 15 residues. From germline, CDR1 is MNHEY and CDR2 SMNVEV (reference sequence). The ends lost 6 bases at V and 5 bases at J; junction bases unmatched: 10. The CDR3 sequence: CASRIPGQGGTEAFF. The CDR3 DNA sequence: TGTGCCAGCAGGATACCGGGACAGGGAGGTACTGAAGCTTTCTTT.

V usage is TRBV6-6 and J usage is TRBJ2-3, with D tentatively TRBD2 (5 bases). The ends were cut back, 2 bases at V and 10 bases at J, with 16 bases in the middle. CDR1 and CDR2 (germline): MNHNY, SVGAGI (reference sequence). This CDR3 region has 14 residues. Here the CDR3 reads CASSYATEGSSQYF. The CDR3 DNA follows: TGTGCCAGCAGTTACGCGACTGAGGGTAGTTCGCAGTATTTT.

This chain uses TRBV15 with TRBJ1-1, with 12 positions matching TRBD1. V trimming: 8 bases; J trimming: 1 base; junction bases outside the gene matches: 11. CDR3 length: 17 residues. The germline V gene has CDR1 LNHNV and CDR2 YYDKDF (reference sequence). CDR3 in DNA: TGTGCCACCTGTTCGACCGGGACAGGGGGCAGGAACACTGAAGCTTTCTTT. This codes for CATCSTGTGGRNTEAFF.

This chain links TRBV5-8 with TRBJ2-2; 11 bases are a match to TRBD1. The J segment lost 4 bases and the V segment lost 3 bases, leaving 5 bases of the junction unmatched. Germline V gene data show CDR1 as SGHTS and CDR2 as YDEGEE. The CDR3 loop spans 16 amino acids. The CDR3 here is CASSSRDRGITGELFF. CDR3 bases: TGTGCCAGCAGCTCCCGGGACAGGGGGATCACCGGGGAGCTGTTTTTT.

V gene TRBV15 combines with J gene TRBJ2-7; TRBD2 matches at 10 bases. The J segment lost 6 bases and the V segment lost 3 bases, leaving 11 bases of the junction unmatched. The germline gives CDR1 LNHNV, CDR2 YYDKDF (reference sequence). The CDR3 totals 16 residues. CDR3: CATSRVTLAGVSEQYF. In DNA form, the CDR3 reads TGTGCCACCAGCAGGGTTACTCTAGCGGGAGTTTCCGAGCAGTACTTC.

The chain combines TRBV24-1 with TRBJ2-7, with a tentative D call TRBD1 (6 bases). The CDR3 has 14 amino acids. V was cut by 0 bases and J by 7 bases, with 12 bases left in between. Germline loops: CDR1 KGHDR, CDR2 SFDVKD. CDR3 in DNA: TGTGCCACCAGTGATTTGACGGCAGGGGAAGAGCAGTACTTC. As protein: CATSDLTAGEEQYF.

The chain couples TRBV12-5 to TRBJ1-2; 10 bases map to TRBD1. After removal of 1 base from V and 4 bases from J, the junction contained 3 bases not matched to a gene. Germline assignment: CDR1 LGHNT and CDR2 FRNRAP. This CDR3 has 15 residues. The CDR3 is CASGLGQGAGYGYTF. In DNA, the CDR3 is TGTGCTAGTGGTTTGGGACAGGGGGCGGGCTATGGCTACACCTTC.

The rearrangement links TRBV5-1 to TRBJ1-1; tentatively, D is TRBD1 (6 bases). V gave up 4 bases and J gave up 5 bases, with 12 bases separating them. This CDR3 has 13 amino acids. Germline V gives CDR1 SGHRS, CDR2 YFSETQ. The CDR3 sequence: CASSGQRGTEAFF. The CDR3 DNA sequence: TGCGCCAGCAGCGGCCAAAGGGGGACTGAAGCTTTCTTT.

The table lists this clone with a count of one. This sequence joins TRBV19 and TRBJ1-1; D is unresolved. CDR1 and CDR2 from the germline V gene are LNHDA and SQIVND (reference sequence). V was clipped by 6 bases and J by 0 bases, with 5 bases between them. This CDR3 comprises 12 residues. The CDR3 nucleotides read TGTGCCAGTAGAGAGGTGAACACTGAAGCTTTCTTT. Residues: CASREVNTEAFF.

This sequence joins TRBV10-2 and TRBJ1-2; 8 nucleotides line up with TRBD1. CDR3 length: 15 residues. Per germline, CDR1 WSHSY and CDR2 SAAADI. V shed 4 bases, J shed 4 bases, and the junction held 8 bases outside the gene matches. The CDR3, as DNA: TGCGCCAGCAGTGGCACCGGGACAGGCGCCTATGGCTACACCTTC. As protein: CASSGTGTGAYGYTF.

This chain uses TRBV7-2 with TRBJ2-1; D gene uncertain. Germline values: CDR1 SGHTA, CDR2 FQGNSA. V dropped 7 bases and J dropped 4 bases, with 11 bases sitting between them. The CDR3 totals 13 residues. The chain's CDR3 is CASNPSVYNEQFF. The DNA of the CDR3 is TGTGCCAGCAACCCAAGCGTTTACAATGAGCAGTTCTTC.

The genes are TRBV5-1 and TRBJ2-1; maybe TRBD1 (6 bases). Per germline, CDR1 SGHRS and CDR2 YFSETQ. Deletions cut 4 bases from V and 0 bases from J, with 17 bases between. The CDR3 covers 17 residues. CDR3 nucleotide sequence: TGCGCCAGCAGCGATCCGAGGGGGAGAAGCTCCTACAATGAGCAGTTCTTC. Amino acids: CASSDPRGRSSYNEQFF.

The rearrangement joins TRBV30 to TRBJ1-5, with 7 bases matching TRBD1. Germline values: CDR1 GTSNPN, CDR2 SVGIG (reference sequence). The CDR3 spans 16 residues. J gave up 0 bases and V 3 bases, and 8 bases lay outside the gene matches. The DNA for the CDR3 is TGTGCCTGGAGCCGAGGGGACAGTTCTAGCAATCAGCCCCAGCATTTT. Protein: CAWSRGDSSSNQPQHF. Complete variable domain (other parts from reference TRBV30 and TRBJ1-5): SQTIHQWPATLVQPVGSPLSLECTVEGTSNPNLYWYRQAAGRGLQLLFYSVGIGQISSEVPQNLSASRPQDRQFILSSKKLLLSDSGFYLCAWSRGDSSSNQPQHFGDGTRLSIL.

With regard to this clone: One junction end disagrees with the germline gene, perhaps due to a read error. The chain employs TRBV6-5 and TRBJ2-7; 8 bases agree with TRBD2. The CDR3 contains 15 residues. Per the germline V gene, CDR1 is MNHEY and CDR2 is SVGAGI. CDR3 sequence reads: CASSDSGTRLYEQYF. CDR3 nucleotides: TGTGCCAGCAGTGACTCCGGGACTAGGCTTTACGAGCAGTACTTC.

The CDR3 DNA follows: TGTGCCAGCAGGGCTAGCATCCGTGAGCAGTTCTTC. The encoded protein is CASRASIREQFF. The chain links TRBV7-9 to TRBJ2-1; weak D call: TRBD2 (5 bases). Trimming removed 6 bases at V and 9 bases at J, with 12 bases between. Germline V CDR1 and CDR2: SEHNR, FQNEAQ (reference sequence). The CDR3 totals 12 residues.